These 18 T cell receptor beta chains originate from one sample sequenced in a study of cytomegalovirus exposure and HLA in healthy donors. In the PCR, 60 Vbeta and 13 Jbeta primers were used. Sequencing used immunoSEQ multiplex PCR; TCRdb keeps in-frame clones, though not all of them. Found here are 120,000 or so clones, over 65% of them singletons; the top ten hold about 1.8%. Sequencing was carried out using PBMCs. The origin of the receptors is a man between 18 and 35 years old in good health and CMV-seronegative.

The count of this clone is one. This chain connects TRBV29-1 to TRBJ2-1; TRBD1 aligns across 8 bases. The CDR3 loop spans 14 amino acids. In germline, CDR1 is SQVTM, CDR2 ANQGSEA. After removal of 6 bases from V and 4 bases from J, the junction contained 8 bases not matched to a gene. CDR3 in DNA: TGCAGCGTCGACAGGGGATTCTCGTACAATGAGCAGTTCTTC. This translates into CSVDRGFSYNEQFF.

The chain joins TRBV6-5 to TRBJ1-3; unclear D gene. This CDR3 region has 13 residues. Trimming removed 5 bases from V and 0 bases from J, with 5 bases in between. Germline CDR1 MNHEY, CDR2 SVGAGI. This CDR3 is CASSRDSGNTIYF. The CDR3 DNA reads TGTGCCAGCAGTCGGGACTCTGGAAACACCATATATTTT.

This chain connects TRBV4-3 to TRBJ2-1; 9 positions agree with TRBD2. V shed 3 bases and J 0 bases; nucleotides not matched to a gene: 3. The CDR3 has 16 amino acids. CDR1 and CDR2 from the germline V gene are LGHNA and YSLEER. CDR3 bases: TGCGCCAGCAGCCAGGGAGCGGGGGGCTCCTACAATGAGCAGTTCTTC. This codes for CASSQGAGGSYNEQFF.

The chain combines TRBV13 with TRBJ2-1; 9 bases map to TRBD1. With 5 bases clipped from V and 12 bases from J, the junction kept 14 bases outside the gene matches. Germline V gene lookup returns CDR1 PRHDT and CDR2 FYEKMQ (reference sequence). There are 15 residues in the CDR3. The CDR3 reads CASSPPGTGPEGQFF. The CDR3 bases are TGTGCCAGCAGCCCACCCGGGACAGGGCCCGAAGGGCAGTTCTTC.

V gene TRBV12-2 combines with J gene TRBJ1-1; the table gives TRBD1 as D, unverified against the DNA. TRBV12-2 is described as a pseudogene. There are 18 residues in the CDR3. The CDR3 coding sequence is TGTGCAAGTCGCCGAGGGGGACCCGGGACAGGGGGTCGGATAGAAGCTTTCTTT. It codes for CASRRGGPGTGGRIEAFF.

The gene calls are TRBV5-1 and TRBJ1-1; D ambiguous. The ends were cut back, 3 bases at V and 2 bases at J, with 8 bases in the middle. The CDR3 covers 13 residues. CDR1 and CDR2 from the germline V gene are SGHRS and YFSETQ. The CDR3: CASSSTKNTEAFF. CDR3 sequence (DNA): TGCGCCAGCAGCTCGACAAAAAACACTGAAGCTTTCTTT.

The sample holds a few counts of this clone. This rearrangement joins TRBV27 to TRBJ1-2; D unclear. Germline CDR1 is MNHEY and CDR2 is SMNVEV (reference sequence). The CDR3 has 15 amino acids. Trimming shortened V by 0 bases and J by 2 bases, and 10 bases separated the two germline ends. DNA of the CDR3: TGTGCCAGCAGTTTATCCCTCCGGGGAAACTATGGCTACACCTTC. As protein: CASSLSLRGNYGYTF.

The chain has TRBV4-2 and TRBJ2-7; D possibly corresponds to TRBD2 (5 bases). This CDR3 contains 16 residues. Per germline, CDR1 LGHNA and CDR2 YNFKEQ. The germline V and J ends were trimmed by 1 base and 0 bases, with 13 bases remaining between them. The CDR3 spells CASSQGMRVTSYEQYF. In DNA form, the CDR3 reads TGTGCCAGCAGCCAAGGGATGCGGGTTACCTCCTACGAGCAGTACTTC.

The J gene is TRBJ2-7, the V gene TRBV14; TRBD1 aligns across 7 bases. The V segment lost 3 bases and the J segment 0 bases; nucleotides outside the gene matches: 8. CDR1 is SGHDN, CDR2 FVKESK, per germline. The CDR3 runs to 16 residues. The CDR3 region is CASSQNRGLVSYEQYF. CDR3 in DNA: TGTGCCAGCAGCCAGAACAGGGGCCTCGTCTCCTACGAGCAGTACTTC. The entire variable domain, with the rest obtained from reference TRBV14 and TRBJ2-7, is as follows: EAGVTQFPSHSVIEKGQTVTLRCDPISGHDNLYWYRRVMGKEIKFLLHFVKESKQDESGMPNNRFLAERTGGTYSTLKVQPAELEDSGVYFCASSQNRGLVSYEQYFGPGTRLTVT.

The J gene is TRBJ1-4, the V gene TRBV6-5, with D hard to call. From germline, CDR1 is MNHEY and CDR2 SVGAGI. The CDR3 is 13 amino acids. V was shortened by 4 bases and J by 8 bases, with 11 bases between the two germline ends. Here the CDR3 reads CASSFAVREKLFF. In DNA form, the CDR3 reads TGTGCCAGCAGTTTCGCCGTTCGGGAAAAACTGTTTTTT.

The gene calls are TRBV15 and TRBJ2-3, with 7 bases lining up with TRBD1. The germline CDR1 and CDR2 sequences are LNHNV and YYDKDF (reference sequence). CDR3 length: 15 residues. Trimming at V came to 1 base and at J to 2 bases, leaving 3 bases not matched to a gene. CDR3 residues: CATSRAQGVTDTQYF. The CDR3 bases are TGTGCCACCAGCAGAGCCCAGGGGGTCACAGATACGCAGTATTTT. The whole variable domain, remainder taken from reference TRBV15 and TRBJ2-3, is DAMVIQNPRYQVTQFGKPVTLSCSQTLNHNVMYWYQQKSSQAPKLLFHYYDKDFNNEADTPDNFQSRRPNTSFCFLDIRSPGLGDTAMYLCATSRAQGVTDTQYFGPGTRLTVL.

A note on this clone: Other DNA sequences within the sample encode an identical CDR3. This sequence joins TRBV27 and TRBJ2-7; TRBD1 aligns across 7 bases. There are 13 residues in the CDR3. V lost 5 bases and J lost 1; bases outside the gene matches: 2. Germline CDR1 MNHEY, CDR2 SMNVEV (reference sequence). This CDR3 reads CASSLTGSYEQYF. DNA of the CDR3: TGTGCCAGCAGTCTGACAGGGTCCTACGAGCAGTACTTC.

The chain recombines TRBV28 with TRBJ1-2; possible D gene TRBD1, 6 bases. V shed 8 bases and J shed 4 bases, with 14 bases lying between them. Germline loops: CDR1 MDHEN, CDR2 SYDVKM. This CDR3 is 13 amino acids long. CDR3 nucleotides: TGTGCCAGCGGTCCACAGGGTCTCTATGGCTACACCTTC. Its translation is CASGPQGLYGYTF.

This clone was counted only a few times. The DNA for the CDR3 is TGTGCTAGTGGAAACGGACAGCTCATGAACACTGAAGCTTTCTTT. Amino acids: CASGNGQLMNTEAFF. The V gene is TRBV12-5, the J gene TRBJ1-1; a possible D gene is TRBD1 (6 bases). V shed 6 bases and J shed 0 bases, with 14 bases lying between them. Germline V gene lookup returns CDR1 LGHNT and CDR2 FRNRAP. CDR3 length equals 15 residues.

The DNA of the CDR3 is TGTGCCAGCTCACCCGTGGCTAGCGGGGGCCTAGCCAAAAACATTCAGTACTTC. This encodes CASSPVASGGLAKNIQYF. This chain connects TRBV18 to TRBJ2-4; 10 bases align to TRBD2. Germline V lookup: CDR1 KGHSH, CDR2 LQKENI. The CDR3 sequence is 18 residues long. Trimming took 3 bases from V and 0 from J; bases not matched to a gene: 8.

The sample holds a few counts of this clone. The junction shows a germline mismatch at one end, possibly a read error. The chain joins TRBV11-3 to TRBJ2-1; D ambiguous. The CDR3 is made up of 12 amino acids. Germline CDR1 SGHNT, CDR2 YENEEA. The CDR3 coding sequence is TGTGCCAGCAGCTCCAATTTGAATGAGCAATTCTTC. Translating it yields CASSSNLNEQFF. The full variable domain, completed using reference TRBV11-3 and TRBJ2-1, is EAGVVQSPRYKIIEKKQPVAFWCNPISGHNTLYWYLQNLGQGPELLIRYENEEAVDDSQLPKDRFSAERLKGVDSTLKIQPAELGDSAVYLCASSSNLNEQFFGPGTRLTVL.

The chain links TRBV5-1 to TRBJ2-2; 13 bases fit TRBD2. The CDR3 is 18 amino acids. The germline V gene has CDR1 SGHRS and CDR2 YFSETQ. V was clipped by 3 bases and J by 1 base; unmatched bases: 6. In DNA form, the CDR3 reads TGCGCCAGCAGCTACGGACTAGCGGGGGCCAAGAACACCGGGGAGCTGTTTTTT. It is translated as CASSYGLAGAKNTGELFF.

This chain uses TRBV6-1 with TRBJ2-2; D perhaps matches TRBD2 (6 bases). The germline CDR1 and CDR2 sequences are MNHNS and SASEGT. The CDR3 is made up of 13 amino acids. Trimming removed 7 bases at V and 6 bases at J, with 12 bases between. The CDR3 region is CASKGGSSGELFF. DNA for the CDR3: TGTGCCAGCAAAGGAGGGTCTTCCGGGGAGCTGTTTTTT.